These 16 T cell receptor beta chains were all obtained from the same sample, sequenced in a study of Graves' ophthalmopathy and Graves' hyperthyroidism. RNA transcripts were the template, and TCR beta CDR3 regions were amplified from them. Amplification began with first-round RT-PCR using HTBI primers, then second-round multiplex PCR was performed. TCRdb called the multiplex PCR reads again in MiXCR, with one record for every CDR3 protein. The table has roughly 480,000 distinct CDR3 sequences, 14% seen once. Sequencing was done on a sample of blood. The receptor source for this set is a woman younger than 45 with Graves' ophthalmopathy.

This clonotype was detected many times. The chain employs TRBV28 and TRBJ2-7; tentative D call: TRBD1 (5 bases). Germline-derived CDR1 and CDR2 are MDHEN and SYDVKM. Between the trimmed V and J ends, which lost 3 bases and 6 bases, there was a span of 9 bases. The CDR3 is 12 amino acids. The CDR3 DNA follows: TGTGCCAGCAGTTTCAGGGAACGCGAGCAGTACTTC. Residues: CASSFREREQYF.

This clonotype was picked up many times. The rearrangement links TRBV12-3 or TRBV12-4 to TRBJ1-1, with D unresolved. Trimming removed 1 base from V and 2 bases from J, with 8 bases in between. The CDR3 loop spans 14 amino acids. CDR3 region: CASSLGYPNTEAFF. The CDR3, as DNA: TGTGCCAGCAGTTTAGGATATCCCAACACTGAAGCTTTCTTT.

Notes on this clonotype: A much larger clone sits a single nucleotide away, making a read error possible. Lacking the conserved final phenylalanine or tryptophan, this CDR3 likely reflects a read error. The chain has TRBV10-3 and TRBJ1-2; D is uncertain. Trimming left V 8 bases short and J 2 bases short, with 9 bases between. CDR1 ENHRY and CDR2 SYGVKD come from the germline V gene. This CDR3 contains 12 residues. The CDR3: CAIGQANYGYTS. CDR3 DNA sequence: TGTGCCATCGGGCAGGCAAACTATGGCTACACCTCC.

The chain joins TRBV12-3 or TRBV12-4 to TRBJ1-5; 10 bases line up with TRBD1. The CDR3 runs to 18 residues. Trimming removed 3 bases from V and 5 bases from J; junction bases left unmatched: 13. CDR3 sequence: CASSLSIGTGVWHQPQHF. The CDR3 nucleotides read TGTGCCAGCAGTTTGAGTATAGGGACAGGGGTGTGGCATCAGCCCCAGCATTTT.

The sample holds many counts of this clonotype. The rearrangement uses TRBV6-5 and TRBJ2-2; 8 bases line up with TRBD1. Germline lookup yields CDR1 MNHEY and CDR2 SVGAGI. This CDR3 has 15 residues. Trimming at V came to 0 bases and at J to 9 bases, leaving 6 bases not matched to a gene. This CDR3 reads CASSYSDREKWELFF. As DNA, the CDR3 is TGTGCCAGCAGTTACTCGGACAGGGAGAAGTGGGAGCTGTTTTTT.

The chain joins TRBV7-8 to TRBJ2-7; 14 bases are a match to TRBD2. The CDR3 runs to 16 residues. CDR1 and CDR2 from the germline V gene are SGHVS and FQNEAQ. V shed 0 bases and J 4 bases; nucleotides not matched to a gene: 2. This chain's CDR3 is CASSLAGTSGSYEQYF. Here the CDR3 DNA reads TGTGCCAGCAGCTTAGCGGGGACTAGCGGGAGTTACGAGCAGTACTTC.

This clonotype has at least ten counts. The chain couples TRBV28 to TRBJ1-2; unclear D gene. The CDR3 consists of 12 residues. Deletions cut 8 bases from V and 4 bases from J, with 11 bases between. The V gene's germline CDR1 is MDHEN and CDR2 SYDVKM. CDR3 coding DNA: TGTGCCAGCCGCCTACAGCCCTATGGCTACACCTTC. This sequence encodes CASRLQPYGYTF.

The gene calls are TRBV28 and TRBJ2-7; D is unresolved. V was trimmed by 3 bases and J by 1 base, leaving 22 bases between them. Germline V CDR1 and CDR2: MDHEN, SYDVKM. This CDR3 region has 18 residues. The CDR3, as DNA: TGTGCCAGCAGTTTCCAACCCGATTCTGACTTCGTTTCCTACGAGCAGTACTTC. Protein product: CASSFQPDSDFVSYEQYF.

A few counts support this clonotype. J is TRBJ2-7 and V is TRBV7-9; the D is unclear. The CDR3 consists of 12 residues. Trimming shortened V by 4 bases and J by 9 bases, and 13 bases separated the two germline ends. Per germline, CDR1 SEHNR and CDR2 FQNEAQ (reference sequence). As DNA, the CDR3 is TGTGCCAGCAGCTCCCGGGCCTCAGGGCAGTACTTC. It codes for CASSSRASGQYF.

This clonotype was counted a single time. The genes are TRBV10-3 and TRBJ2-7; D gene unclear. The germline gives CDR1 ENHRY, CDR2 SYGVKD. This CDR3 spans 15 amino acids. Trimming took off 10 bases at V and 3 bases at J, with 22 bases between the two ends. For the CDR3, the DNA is TGTGCCACATACGACCACCGATCTATCAGCTACGAGCAGTACTTC. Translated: CATYDHRSISYEQYF.

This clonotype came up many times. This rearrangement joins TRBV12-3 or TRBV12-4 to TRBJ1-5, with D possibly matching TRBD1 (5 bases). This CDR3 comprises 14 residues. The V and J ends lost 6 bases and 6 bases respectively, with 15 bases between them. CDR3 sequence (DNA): TGTGCCAGCAGAGAATCAGGGACGGGTCAGCCCCAGCATTTT. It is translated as CASRESGTGQPQHF.

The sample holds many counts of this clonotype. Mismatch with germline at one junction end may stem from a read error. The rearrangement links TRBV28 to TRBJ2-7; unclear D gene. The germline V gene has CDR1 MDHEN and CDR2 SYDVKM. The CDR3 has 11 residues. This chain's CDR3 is CASSLVGHRDF. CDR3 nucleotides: TGTGCCAGCAGTTTGGTGGGTCATCGTGACTTC.

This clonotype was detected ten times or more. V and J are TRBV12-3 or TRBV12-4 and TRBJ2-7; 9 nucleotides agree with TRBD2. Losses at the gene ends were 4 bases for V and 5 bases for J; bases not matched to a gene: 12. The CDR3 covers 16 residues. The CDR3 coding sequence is TGTGCCAGCAGTTATGCTGGGACTAGCACCCCCGACGAGCAGTACTTC. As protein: CASSYAGTSTPDEQYF.

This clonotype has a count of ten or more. CDR3 coding DNA: TGCAGTGCTAGCGCCGGGCCCTCTAATTCACCCCTCCACTTT. Its protein product is CSASAGPSNSPLHF. V is TRBV20-1 and J is TRBJ1-6, with D hard to call. Germline V gene lookup returns CDR1 DFQATT and CDR2 SNEGSKA (reference sequence). V shed 3 bases and J shed 6 bases, with 12 bases lying between them. The CDR3 covers 14 residues.

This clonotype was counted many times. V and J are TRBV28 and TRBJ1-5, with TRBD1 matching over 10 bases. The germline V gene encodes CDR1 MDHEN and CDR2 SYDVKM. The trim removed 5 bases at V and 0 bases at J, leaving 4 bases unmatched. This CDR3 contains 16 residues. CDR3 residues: CASSGDRGDSNQPQHF. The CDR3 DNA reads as TGTGCCAGCAGTGGGGACAGGGGAGATAGCAATCAGCCCCAGCATTTT.

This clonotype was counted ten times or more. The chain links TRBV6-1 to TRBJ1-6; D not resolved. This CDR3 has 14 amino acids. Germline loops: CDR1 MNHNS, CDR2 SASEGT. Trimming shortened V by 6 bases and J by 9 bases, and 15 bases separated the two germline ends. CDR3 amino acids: CASSLSRGSSPLHF. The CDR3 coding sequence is TGTGCCAGCAGCCTCAGCCGTGGGTCTTCACCCCTCCACTTT.